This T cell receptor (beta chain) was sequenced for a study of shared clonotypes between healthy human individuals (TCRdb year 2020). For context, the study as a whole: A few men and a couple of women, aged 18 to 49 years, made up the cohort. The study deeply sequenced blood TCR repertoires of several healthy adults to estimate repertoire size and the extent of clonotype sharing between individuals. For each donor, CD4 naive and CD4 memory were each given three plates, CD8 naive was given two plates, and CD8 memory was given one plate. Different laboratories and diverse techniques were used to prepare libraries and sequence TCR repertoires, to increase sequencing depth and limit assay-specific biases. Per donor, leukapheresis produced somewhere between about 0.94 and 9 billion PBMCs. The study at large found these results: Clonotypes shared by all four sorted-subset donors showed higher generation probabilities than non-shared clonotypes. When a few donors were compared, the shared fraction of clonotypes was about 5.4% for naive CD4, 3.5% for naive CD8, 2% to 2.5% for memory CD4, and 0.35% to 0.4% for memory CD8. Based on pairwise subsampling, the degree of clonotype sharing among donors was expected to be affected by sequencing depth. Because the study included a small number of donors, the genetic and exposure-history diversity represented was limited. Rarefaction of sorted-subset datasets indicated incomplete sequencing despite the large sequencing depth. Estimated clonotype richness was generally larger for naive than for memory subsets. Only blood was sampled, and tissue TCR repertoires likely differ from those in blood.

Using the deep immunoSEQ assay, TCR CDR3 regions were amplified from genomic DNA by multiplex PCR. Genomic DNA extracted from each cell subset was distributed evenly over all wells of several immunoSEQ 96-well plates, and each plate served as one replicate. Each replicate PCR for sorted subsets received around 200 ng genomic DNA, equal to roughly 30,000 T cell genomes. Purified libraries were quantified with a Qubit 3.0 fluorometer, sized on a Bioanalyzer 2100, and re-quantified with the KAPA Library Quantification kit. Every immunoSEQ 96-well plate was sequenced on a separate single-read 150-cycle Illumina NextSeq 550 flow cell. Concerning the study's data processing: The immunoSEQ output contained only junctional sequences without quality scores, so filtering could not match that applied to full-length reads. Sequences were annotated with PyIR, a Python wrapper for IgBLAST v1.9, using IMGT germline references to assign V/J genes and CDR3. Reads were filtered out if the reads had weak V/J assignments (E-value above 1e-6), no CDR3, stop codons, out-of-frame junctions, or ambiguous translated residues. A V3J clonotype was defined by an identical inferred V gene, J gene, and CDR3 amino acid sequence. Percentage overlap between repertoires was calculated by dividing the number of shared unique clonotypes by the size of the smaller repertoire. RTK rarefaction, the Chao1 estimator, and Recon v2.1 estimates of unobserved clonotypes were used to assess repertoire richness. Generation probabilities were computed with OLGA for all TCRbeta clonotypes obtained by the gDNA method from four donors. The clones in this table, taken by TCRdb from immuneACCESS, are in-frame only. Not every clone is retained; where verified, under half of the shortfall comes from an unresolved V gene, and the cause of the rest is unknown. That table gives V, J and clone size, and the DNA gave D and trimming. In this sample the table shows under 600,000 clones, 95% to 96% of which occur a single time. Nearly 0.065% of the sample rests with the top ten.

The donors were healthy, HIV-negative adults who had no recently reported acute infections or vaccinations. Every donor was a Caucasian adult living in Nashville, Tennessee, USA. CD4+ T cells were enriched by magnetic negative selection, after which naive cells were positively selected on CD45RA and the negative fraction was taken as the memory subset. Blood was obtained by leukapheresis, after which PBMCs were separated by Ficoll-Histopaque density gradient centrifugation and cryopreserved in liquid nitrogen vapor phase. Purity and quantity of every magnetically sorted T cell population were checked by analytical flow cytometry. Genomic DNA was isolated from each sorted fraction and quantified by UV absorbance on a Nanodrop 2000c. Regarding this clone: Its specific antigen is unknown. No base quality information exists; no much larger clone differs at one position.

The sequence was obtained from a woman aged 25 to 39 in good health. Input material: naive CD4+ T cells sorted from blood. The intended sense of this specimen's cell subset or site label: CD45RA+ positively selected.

CDR3 protein: CASGKQGARNIQYF. The DNA sequence is TGTGCCAGCGGAAAACAGGGGGCGAGGAACATTCAGTACTTC. The rearranged chain carries TRBV6-6 and TRBJ2-4; 9 central nucleotides agree with TRBD1. CDR1 MNHNY and CDR2 SVGAGI were looked up in the germline V gene (reference sequence). From V the trimming removes 8 bases and from J it removes 7 bases, while the gene matches leave 9 bases of the junction unaccounted for. The CDR3 contains 14 residues, cysteine and phenylalanine counted. Solely the CDR3 DNA is kept, with 42 bases framed from the first base.